This T cell receptor (beta chain) was identified in a study of T cell changes during pregnancy in multiple sclerosis. Repertoires were generated with immunoSEQ multiplex PCR, while TCRdb's copy carries only in-frame clones and drops some. This sample has around 80,000 clones, with around 90% found just once. The germline V gene encodes CDR1 SGHDT and CDR2 YYEEEE. The CDR3 sequence is 14 residues long. V was clipped by 0 bases and J by 6 bases; unmatched bases: 0. The V gene is TRBV5-6, the J gene TRBJ1-6; 7 positions match TRBD1. The origin of this receptor is a female donor with multiple sclerosis, enrolled in a pregnancy study. Sequences were derived from peripheral blood, sampled before pregnancy. CDR3 bases: TGTGCCAGCAGCTTGGGACAGGGTAATTCACCCCTCCACTTT. It is translated as CASSLGQGNSPLHF.